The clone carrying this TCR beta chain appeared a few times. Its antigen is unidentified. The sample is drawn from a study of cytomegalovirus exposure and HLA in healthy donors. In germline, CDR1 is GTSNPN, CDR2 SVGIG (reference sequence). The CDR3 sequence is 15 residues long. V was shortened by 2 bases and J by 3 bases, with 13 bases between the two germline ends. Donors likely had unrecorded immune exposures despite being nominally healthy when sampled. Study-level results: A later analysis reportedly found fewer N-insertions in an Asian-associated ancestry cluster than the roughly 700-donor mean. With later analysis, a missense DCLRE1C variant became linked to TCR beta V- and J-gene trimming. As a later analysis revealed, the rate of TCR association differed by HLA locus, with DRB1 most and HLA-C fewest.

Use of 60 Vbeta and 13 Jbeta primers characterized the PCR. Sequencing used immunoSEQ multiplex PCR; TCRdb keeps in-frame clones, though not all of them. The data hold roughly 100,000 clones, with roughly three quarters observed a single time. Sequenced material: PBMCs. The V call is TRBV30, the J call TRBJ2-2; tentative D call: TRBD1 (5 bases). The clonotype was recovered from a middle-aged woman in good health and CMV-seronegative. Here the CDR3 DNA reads TGTGCCTGGAGTCGTCGTGACAGTGACACCGGGGAGCTGTTTTTT. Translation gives CAWSRRDSDTGELFF. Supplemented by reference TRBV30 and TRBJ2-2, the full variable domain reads SQTIHQWPATLVQPVGSPLSLECTVEGTSNPNLYWYRQAAGRGLQLLFYSVGIGQISSEVPQNLSASRPQDRQFILSSKKLLLSDSGFYLCAWSRRDSDTGELFFGEGSRLTVL.